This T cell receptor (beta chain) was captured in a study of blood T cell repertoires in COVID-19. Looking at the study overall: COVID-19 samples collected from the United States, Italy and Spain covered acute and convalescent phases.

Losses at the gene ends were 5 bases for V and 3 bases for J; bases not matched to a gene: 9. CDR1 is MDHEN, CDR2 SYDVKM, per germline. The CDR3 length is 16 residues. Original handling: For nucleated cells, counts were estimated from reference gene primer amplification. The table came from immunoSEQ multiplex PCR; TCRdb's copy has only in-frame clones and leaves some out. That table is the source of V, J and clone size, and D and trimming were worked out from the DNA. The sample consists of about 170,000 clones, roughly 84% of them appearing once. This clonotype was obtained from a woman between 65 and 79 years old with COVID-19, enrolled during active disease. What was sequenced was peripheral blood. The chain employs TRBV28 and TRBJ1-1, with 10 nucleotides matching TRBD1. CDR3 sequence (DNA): TGTGCCAGCAGTCGAGGGACAGGGGATTTTGACACTGAAGCTTTCTTT. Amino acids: CASSRGTGDFDTEAFF.